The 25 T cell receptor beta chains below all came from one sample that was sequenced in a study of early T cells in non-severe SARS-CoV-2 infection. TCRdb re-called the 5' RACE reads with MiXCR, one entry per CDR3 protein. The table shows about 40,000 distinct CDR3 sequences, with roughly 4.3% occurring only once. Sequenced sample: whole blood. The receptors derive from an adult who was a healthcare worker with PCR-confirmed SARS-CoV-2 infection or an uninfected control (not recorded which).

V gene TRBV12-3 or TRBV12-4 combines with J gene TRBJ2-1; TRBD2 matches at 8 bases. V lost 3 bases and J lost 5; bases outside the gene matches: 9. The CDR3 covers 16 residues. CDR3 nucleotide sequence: TGTGCCAGCAGTTTCGGGAGCGGGAGCCCCGACAATGAGCAGTTCTTC. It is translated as CASSFGSGSPDNEQFF.

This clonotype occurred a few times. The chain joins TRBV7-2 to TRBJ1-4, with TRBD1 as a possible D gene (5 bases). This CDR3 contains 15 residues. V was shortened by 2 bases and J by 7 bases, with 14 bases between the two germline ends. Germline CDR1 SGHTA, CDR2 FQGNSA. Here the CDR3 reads CASSLHPDTSEKLFF. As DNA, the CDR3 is TGTGCCAGCAGCTTACACCCGGACACTTCTGAAAAACTGTTTTTT.

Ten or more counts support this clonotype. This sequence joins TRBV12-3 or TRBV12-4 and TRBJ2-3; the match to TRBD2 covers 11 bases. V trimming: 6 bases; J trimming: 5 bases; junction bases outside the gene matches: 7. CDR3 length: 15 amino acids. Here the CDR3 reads CASSLSGRAQDTQYF. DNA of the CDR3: TGTGCCAGCAGCCTTAGCGGGAGGGCCCAAGATACGCAGTATTTT.

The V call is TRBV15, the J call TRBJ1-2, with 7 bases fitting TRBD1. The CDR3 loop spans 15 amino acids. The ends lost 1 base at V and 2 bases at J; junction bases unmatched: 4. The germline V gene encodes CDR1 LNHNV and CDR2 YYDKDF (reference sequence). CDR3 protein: CATSRVQGPNYGYTF. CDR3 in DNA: TGTGCCACCAGCAGAGTACAGGGGCCCAACTATGGCTACACCTTC. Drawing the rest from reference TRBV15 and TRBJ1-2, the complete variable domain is DAMVIQNPRYQVTQFGKPVTLSCSQTLNHNVMYWYQQKSSQAPKLLFHYYDKDFNNEADTPDNFQSRRPNTSFCFLDIRSPGLGDTAMYLCATSRVQGPNYGYTFGSGTRLTVV.

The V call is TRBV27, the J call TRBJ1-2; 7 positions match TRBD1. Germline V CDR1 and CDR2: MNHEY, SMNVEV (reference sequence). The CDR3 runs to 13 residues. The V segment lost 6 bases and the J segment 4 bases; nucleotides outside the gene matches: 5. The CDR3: CASSLDRSYGYTF. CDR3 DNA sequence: TGTGCCAGCAGCCTGGACAGGTCCTATGGCTACACCTTC.

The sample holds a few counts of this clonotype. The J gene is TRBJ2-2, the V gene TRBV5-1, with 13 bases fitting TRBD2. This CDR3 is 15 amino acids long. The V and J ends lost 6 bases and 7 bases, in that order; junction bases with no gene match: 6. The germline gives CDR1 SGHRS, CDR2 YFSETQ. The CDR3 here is CASNGLAGVDGELFF. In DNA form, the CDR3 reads TGCGCCAGCAACGGACTAGCGGGAGTAGACGGGGAGCTGTTTTTT.

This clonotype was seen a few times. The CDR3 spells CSVEDQGNTEAFF. In nucleotides, the CDR3 is TGCAGCGTTGAAGACCAAGGGAACACTGAAGCTTTCTTT. V gene TRBV29-1 combines with J gene TRBJ1-1; D is unclear. The CDR3 is 13 amino acids. Germline CDR1 and CDR2: SQVTM and ANQGSEA. Trimming stripped 0 bases from V and 1 base from J, with 6 bases between.

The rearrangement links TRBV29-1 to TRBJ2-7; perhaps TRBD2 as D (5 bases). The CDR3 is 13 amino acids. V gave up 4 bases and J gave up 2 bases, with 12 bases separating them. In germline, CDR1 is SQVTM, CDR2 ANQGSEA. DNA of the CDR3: TGCAGCGTTGCGGGGTATTATCCCTACGAGCAGTACTTC. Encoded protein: CSVAGYYPYEQYF.

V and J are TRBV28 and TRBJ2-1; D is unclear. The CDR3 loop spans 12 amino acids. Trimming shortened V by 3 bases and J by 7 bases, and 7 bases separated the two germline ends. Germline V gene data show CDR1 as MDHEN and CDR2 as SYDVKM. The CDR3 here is CASSFLGNEQFF. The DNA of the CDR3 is TGTGCCAGCAGTTTTTTGGGGAATGAGCAGTTCTTC.

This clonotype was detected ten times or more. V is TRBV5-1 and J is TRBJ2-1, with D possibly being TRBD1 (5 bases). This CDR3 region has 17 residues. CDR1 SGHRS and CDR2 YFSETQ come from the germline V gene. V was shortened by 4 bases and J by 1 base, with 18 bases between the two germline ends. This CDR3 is CASSMTAAQGSYNEQFF. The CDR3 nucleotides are TGCGCCAGCAGCATGACCGCGGCCCAGGGATCCTACAATGAGCAGTTCTTC.

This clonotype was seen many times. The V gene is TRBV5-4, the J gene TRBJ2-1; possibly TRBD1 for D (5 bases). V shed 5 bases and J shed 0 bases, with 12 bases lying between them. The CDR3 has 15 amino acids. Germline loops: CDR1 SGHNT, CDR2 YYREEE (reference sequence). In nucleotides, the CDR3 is TGTGCCAGCAGATCCGGACAAAACTCCTACAATGAGCAGTTCTTC. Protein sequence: CASRSGQNSYNEQFF.

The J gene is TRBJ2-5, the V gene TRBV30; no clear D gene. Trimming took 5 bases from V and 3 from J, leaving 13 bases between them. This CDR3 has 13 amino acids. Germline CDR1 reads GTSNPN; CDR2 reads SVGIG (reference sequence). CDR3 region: CAWGGLRKETQYF. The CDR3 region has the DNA TGTGCCTGGGGCGGCTTAAGGAAAGAGACCCAGTACTTC.

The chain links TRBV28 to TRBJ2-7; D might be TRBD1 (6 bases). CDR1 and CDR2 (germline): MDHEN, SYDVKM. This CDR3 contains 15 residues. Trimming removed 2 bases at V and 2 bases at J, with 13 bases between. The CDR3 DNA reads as TGTGCCAGCAGTTTACACAGGGCGGGTACCTACGAGCAGTACTTC. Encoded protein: CASSLHRAGTYEQYF.

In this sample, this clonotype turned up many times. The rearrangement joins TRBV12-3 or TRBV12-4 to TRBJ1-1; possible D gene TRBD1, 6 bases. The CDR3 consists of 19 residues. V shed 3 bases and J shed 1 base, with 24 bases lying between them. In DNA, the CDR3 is TGTGCCAGCAGTTTTTACAGGGTAGGTAGTGGGATCAGGAACACTGAAGCTTTCTTT. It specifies CASSFYRVGSGIRNTEAFF.

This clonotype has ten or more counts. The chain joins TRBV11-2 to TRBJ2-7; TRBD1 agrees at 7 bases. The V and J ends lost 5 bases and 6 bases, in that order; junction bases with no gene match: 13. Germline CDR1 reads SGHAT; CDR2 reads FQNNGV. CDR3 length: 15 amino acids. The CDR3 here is CASSPLFRGRSEQYF. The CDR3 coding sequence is TGTGCCAGCAGCCCTCTTTTTAGGGGGCGAAGCGAGCAGTACTTC. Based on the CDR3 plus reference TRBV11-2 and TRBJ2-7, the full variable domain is EAGVAQSPRYKIIEKRQSVAFWCNPISGHATLYWYQQILGQGPKLLIQFQNNGVVDDSQLPKDRFSAERLKGVDSTLKIQPAKLEDSAVYLCASSPLFRGRSEQYFGPGTRLTVT.

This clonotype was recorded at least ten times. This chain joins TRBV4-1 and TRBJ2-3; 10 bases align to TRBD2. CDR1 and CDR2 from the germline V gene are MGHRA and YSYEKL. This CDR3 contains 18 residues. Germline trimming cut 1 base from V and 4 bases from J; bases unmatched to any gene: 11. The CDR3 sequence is CASSQVQLAGLWADTQYF. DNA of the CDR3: TGCGCCAGCAGCCAAGTACAACTAGCGGGGCTGTGGGCAGATACGCAGTATTTT.

CDR3 region: CASSLVFTGELFF. CDR3 coding DNA: TGTGCCAGCAGCTTAGTGTTTACCGGGGAGCTGTTTTTT. The chain joins TRBV11-2 to TRBJ2-2; D gene unclear. This CDR3 spans 13 amino acids. CDR1 and CDR2 from the germline V gene are SGHAT and FQNNGV. V gave up 1 base and J gave up 5 bases, with 5 bases separating them.

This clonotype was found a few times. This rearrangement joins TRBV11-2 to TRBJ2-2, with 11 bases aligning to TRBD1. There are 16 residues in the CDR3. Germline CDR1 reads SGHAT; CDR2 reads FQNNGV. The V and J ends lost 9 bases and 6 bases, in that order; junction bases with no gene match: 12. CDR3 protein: CASAVLPGQGAGELFF. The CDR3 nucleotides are TGTGCCAGTGCGGTCCTACCGGGACAGGGGGCCGGGGAGCTGTTTTTT.

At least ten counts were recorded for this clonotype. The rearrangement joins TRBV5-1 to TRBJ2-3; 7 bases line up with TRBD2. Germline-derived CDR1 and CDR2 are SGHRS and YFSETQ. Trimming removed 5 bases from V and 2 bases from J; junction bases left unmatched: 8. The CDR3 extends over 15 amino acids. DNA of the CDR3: TGCGCCAGCAGGAGGGGACTACTAAACACAGATACGCAGTATTTT. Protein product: CASRRGLLNTDTQYF.

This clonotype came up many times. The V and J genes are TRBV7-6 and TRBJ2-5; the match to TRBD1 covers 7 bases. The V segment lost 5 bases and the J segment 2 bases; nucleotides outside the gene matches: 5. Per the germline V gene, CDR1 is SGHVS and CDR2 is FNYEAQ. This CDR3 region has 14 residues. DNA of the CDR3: TGTGCCAGCAGCCACTCGACAGGGCAAGAGACCCAGTACTTC. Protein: CASSHSTGQETQYF.

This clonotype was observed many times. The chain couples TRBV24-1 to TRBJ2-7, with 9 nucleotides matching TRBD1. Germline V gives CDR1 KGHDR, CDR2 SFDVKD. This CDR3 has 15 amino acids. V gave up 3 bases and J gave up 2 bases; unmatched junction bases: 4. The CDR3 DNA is TGTGCCACCAGTGATCCTCGGACAGGGGCCTACGAGCAGTACTTC. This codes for CATSDPRTGAYEQYF.

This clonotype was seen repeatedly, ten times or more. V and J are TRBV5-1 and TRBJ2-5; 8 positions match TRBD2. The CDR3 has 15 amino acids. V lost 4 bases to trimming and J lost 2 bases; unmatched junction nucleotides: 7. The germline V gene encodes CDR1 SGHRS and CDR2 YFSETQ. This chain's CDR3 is CASSRTVAGQETQYF. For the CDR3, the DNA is TGCGCCAGCAGCCGTACTGTAGCGGGACAAGAGACCCAGTACTTC.

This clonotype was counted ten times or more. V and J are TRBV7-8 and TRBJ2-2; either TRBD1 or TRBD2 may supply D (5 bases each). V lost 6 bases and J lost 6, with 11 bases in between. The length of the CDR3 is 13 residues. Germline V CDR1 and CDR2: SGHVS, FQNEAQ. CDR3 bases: TGTGCCAGCAGACAACTAGGGGCCGGGGAGCTGTTTTTT. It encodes CASRQLGAGELFF.

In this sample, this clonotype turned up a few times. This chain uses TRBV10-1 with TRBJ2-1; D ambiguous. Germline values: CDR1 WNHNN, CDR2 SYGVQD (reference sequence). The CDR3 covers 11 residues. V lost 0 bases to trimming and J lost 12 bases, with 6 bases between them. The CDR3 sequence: CASSESVVQFF. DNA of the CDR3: TGCGCCAGCAGTGAGTCGGTAGTGCAGTTCTTC.

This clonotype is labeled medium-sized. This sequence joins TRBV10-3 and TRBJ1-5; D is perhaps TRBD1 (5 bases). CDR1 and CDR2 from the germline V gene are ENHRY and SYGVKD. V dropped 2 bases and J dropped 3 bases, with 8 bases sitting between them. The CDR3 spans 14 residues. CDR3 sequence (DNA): TGTGCCATCAGTGAGGACAGCACCAATCAGCCCCAGCATTTT. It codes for CAISEDSTNQPQHF.